One T cell receptor (beta chain) is described in this entry. This table comes from immunoSEQ multiplex PCR, and its TCRdb copy is limited to in-frame clones, with some not included. The sample lists some 320,000 clones, approximately 89% occurring once. This specimen belongs to a study of blood T cell repertoires in COVID-19. Overall study: In each case, the material was cDNA or gDNA derived from T cells, B-cell-depleted T cells, or PBMCs.

V lost 0 bases and J 3 bases, leaving 14 bases between the germline ends. CDR1 and CDR2 (germline): GTSNPN, SVGIG (reference sequence). This CDR3 spans 15 amino acids. This clonotype was sampled from a woman aged 25-40 years who had recovered from COVID-19. Sequenced: PBMCs or T cells enriched from blood (not recorded which). This chain joins TRBV30 and TRBJ1-1; D unresolved. CDR3 nucleotide sequence: TGTGCCTGGAGTGTATTTTGGGGAGAGGACACTGAAGCTTTCTTT. This codes for CAWSVFWGEDTEAFF.